The 6 T cell receptor beta chains reported below all come from one sample, sequenced in a study of molecular identifiers for immune sequencing clone quantification. TCRdb itself ran the PCR reads through MiXCR, one entry per CDR3 protein. In the table there are hundreds of thousands of distinct CDR3 sequences, 25% of which are singletons. The sequenced sample consisted of naive CD8+ T cells from blood, with Jurkat cell RNA spiked in. Subset in this sample: FACS-sorted CD8+CD4-CCR7+CD45RA+ naive T cells. The source is a human donor in good health. Some libraries in this study had Jurkat cell RNA spiked in.

The chain employs TRBV9 and TRBJ1-1, with no clear D. The CDR3 extends over 14 amino acids. Germline V CDR1 and CDR2: SGDLS, YYNGEE. V was clipped by 2 bases and J by 1 base, with 9 bases between them. This chain's CDR3 is CASSVGLGNTEAFF. The CDR3 DNA reads as TGTGCCAGCAGCGTGGGGTTGGGGAACACTGAAGCTTTCTTT.

The gene calls are TRBV29-1 and TRBJ2-4; D gene uncertain. V gave up 5 bases and J gave up 8 bases, with 16 bases separating them. Germline V gene lookup returns CDR1 SQVTM and CDR2 ANQGSEA. The CDR3 has 13 amino acids. CDR3 sequence reads: CSVLEVDIYIQYF. The CDR3, as DNA: TGCAGCGTTTTAGAGGTTGACATTTACATTCAGTACTTC.

This clonotype was recorded many times. J is TRBJ2-7 and V is TRBV5-1; no firm D call. This CDR3 has 15 amino acids. Deletions cut 2 bases from V and 2 bases from J, with 14 bases between. Germline CDR1 and CDR2: SGHRS and YFSETQ. The CDR3 region is CASSFGPLGTYEQYF. CDR3 DNA sequence: TGCGCCAGCAGCTTCGGACCTCTGGGGACCTACGAGCAGTACTTC.

This clonotype was observed at least ten times. The V gene is TRBV7-9, the J gene TRBJ1-4; 9 nucleotides line up with TRBD1. This CDR3 comprises 15 residues. The J segment lost 8 bases and the V segment lost 4 bases, leaving 8 bases of the junction unmatched. Germline CDR1 reads SEHNR; CDR2 reads FQNEAQ (reference sequence). In nucleotides, the CDR3 is TGTGCCAGCAGCTCCCCCGGGACAGGGTACGAAAAACTGTTTTTT. Residues: CASSSPGTGYEKLFF.

The J gene is TRBJ1-2, the V gene TRBV6-2 or TRBV6-3, with D perhaps TRBD1 (5 bases). V gave up 3 bases and J gave up 4 bases, with 12 bases separating them. CDR1 MNHEY and CDR2 SVGEGT come from the germline V gene. This CDR3 spans 14 amino acids. The CDR3 sequence is CASSYDRASYGYTF. DNA of the CDR3: TGTGCCAGCAGTTATGACAGAGCTTCCTATGGCTACACCTTC.

This chain connects TRBV12-3 or TRBV12-4 to TRBJ1-2; possibly TRBD1 for D (6 bases). The CDR3 totals 14 residues. V gave up 5 bases and J gave up 4 bases, with 14 bases separating them. The CDR3 DNA follows: TGTGCCAGCAGTCGGGGGGCTATGATCTATGGCTACACCTTC. It is translated as CASSRGAMIYGYTF.